There are many counts of the clone carrying this TCR beta chain. The data are from a study of T cells in Graves' hyperthyroidism and ophthalmopathy. Authors of the study amplified TCR beta CDR3 regions from RNA transcripts. The HTBI primer set drove a first-round RT-PCR of the TCR CDR3. TCRdb passed the multiplex PCR reads through MiXCR, listing each CDR3 protein once. The repertoire holds 40,000 to 60,000 distinct CDR3 sequences, with 45% to 65% as singletons. This CDR3 is 13 amino acids long. CDR1 is SQVTM, CDR2 ANQGSEA, per germline. V was clipped by 6 bases and J by 7 bases, with 13 bases between them.

The sequencing sample was made of peripheral blood or thyroid tissue (not recorded which). V gene TRBV29-1 combines with J gene TRBJ1-6; tentative D call: TRBD1 (5 bases). The TCR was taken from a man aged 18 to 30 with Graves' hyperthyroidism. CDR3 residues: CSVAGGRNSPLHF. As DNA, the CDR3 is TGCAGCGTGGCCGGGGGTAGGAATTCACCCCTCCACTTT.